This TCR beta chain was recovered during a study of OX40 agonist ivuxolimab in advanced cancers. Study outcomes and limitations: Both CD4+ and CD8+ T cell populations in blood had undergone clonal expansion by week 6 at 0.1 to 3.0 mg/kg.

A remark on this clone: The antigen remains undetermined.

The data were produced by immunoSEQ multiplex PCR, yet TCRdb's version contains in-frame clones alone and is incomplete. The sample lists about 50,000 clones; about 88% were seen once. The receptor comes from an adult with an advanced solid tumor such as melanoma, head and neck, liver or kidney cancer. The sequences come from CD4+ or CD8+ T cells sorted from blood, collected in a trial of the OX40 agonist ivuxolimab.

The CDR3 DNA is TGTGCCGTAAGGGCGGGGTCTGGGGCCAACGTCCTGACTTTC. Residues: CAVRAGSGANVLTF. The V and J genes are TRBV6-1 and TRBJ2-6, with D maybe TRBD2 (6 bases). The V gene's germline CDR1 is MNHNS and CDR2 SASEGT. V was cut by 11 bases and J by 1 base, with 12 bases left in between. CDR3 length: 14 amino acids.